This TCR beta chain originates from a study of post-analysis software for immune sequencing data. Study background: In terms of disease course, relapsing-remitting, secondary progressive and progressive-relapsing multiple sclerosis were included.

The library was made from cDNA and included unique molecular identifiers. MiXCR was run by TCRdb on the PCR reads, yielding one entry per CDR3 protein. This repertoire shows 820,000 or so distinct CDR3 sequences, approximately 53% found once; its top ten account for about 4.8%. The CDR3 loop spans 15 amino acids. V was pared by 1 base and J by 6 bases, with 8 bases of the junction left unmatched. The germline V gene has CDR1 DFQATT and CDR2 SNEGSKA (reference sequence). About this clonotype itself: What it binds is unknown.

Study results and limitations: Batch-matched samples strongly co-clustered by F measure. Compared with controls, patients had more of about five TRBV segments, including TRBV5-6, TRBV5-1 and TRBV20-1.

Sample: blood. This chain joins TRBV20-1 and TRBJ1-2; 10 nucleotides agree with TRBD1. The receptor was derived from a girl aged 10-17 years with multiple sclerosis. CDR3 loop: CSARGSVGTGDGYTF. The CDR3, as DNA: TGCAGTGCTAGAGGTTCGGTCGGGACAGGGGATGGCTACACCTTC.